Shown below are 19 T cell receptor beta chains from a single sample sequenced in a study of blood T cells in healthy people across ages. Combining a sample-barcoded 5' primer with a J-beta primer mix, a second PCR ran for roughly 7 to 12 cycles. TCRdb processed the 5' RACE reads anew with MiXCR; each CDR3 protein has one entry. The sample holds some 800,000 distinct CDR3 sequences, under 45% seen once. The sequenced material came from blood. These receptors were taken from a man between 60 and 75 years old in good health.

The rearrangement links TRBV20-1 to TRBJ2-5, with 7 nucleotides matching TRBD1. With the DNA end fitting TRBJ2-7 better, the J assignment may be wrong. Germline V CDR1 and CDR2: DFQATT, SNEGSKA (reference sequence). This CDR3 is 14 amino acids long. The CDR3 bases are TGCAGTGCTAGAATCCAACAGGGGTCCAACGAGCAGTACTTC. Translating it yields CSARIQQGSNEQYF.

CDR3 residues: CASSSRVVMVTEAFF. CDR3 bases: TGTGCCAGCAGTTCGAGAGTGGTGATGGTTACTGAAGCTTTCTTT. The rearrangement uses TRBV12-3 or TRBV12-4 and TRBJ1-1, with D uncertain. CDR3 length: 15 amino acids. V lost 4 bases, J lost 5 bases, and 17 bases lay in between.

On this clonotype itself: The junction departs from the called germline gene at one end, perhaps through a read error. The rearrangement links TRBV7-2 to TRBJ2-7; 11 positions match TRBD1. In germline, CDR1 is SGHTA, CDR2 FQGNSA. The CDR3 totals 15 residues. For the CDR3, the DNA is TGTGCCAGCAGAGCTACCGGGACAGGGGGTTACGGGCAGTACTTC. Translated, it gives CASRATGTGGYGQYF.

The rearrangement joins TRBV6-5 to TRBJ1-2; 8 bases map to TRBD1. The germline gives CDR1 MNHEY, CDR2 SVGAGI. CDR3 size: 14 residues. The J segment lost 3 bases and the V segment lost 6 bases, leaving 6 bases of the junction unmatched. The DNA of the CDR3 is TGTGCCAGCAGAAAGACAGGGGAGTACTATGGCTACACCTTC. This translates into CASRKTGEYYGYTF.

This chain connects TRBV5-1 to TRBJ1-2; D possibly corresponds to TRBD1 (5 bases). Trimming took 4 bases from V and 8 from J, leaving 12 bases between them. The CDR3 covers 12 residues. Germline V gene lookup returns CDR1 SGHRS and CDR2 YFSETQ. The CDR3: CASSEAGRGYTF. The CDR3 nucleotides read TGCGCCAGCAGCGAAGCAGGGCGAGGCTACACCTTC.

This chain uses TRBV6-1 with TRBJ1-2; 7 bases are a match to TRBD1. Germline loops: CDR1 MNHNS, CDR2 SASEGT. The CDR3 has 12 amino acids. V lost 5 bases to trimming and J lost 8 bases; unmatched junction nucleotides: 5. In DNA, the CDR3 is TGTGCCAGCAGTAGGGACAGCATGGGCTACACCTTC. It is translated as CASSRDSMGYTF.

The rearrangement uses TRBV11-2 and TRBJ2-1; D gene unclear. From germline, CDR1 is SGHAT and CDR2 FQNNGV. V dropped 5 bases and J dropped 10 bases, with 15 bases sitting between them. This CDR3 is built from 13 residues. The CDR3 DNA is TGTGCCAGCAGCCCCGTCCTTATGTACGAGCAGTTCTTC. Its translation is CASSPVLMYEQFF. Looking up the rest from reference TRBV11-2 and TRBJ2-1 gives the full variable domain: EAGVAQSPRYKIIEKRQSVAFWCNPISGHATLYWYQQILGQGPKLLIQFQNNGVVDDSQLPKDRFSAERLKGVDSTLKIQPAKLEDSAVYLCASSPVLMYEQFFGPGTRLTVL.

The chain recombines TRBV19 with TRBJ2-7; TRBD1 matches at 9 bases. This CDR3 is 16 amino acids long. Germline V gives CDR1 LNHDA, CDR2 SQIVND (reference sequence). The ends lost 3 bases at V and 0 bases at J; junction bases unmatched: 6. In nucleotides, the CDR3 is TGTGCCAGTAGTATGTTCCCGACAGGGGGCTCCTACGAGCAGTACTTC. Translating it yields CASSMFPTGGSYEQYF.

CDR3 in DNA: TGTGCCACCTCACAGGTGTCCGGCTACACCTTC. It specifies CATSQVSGYTF. V and J are TRBV12-3 or TRBV12-4 and TRBJ1-2, with D tentatively TRBD1 (5 bases). The V and J ends lost 10 bases and 8 bases respectively, with 14 bases between them. CDR3 size: 11 residues.

The V and J genes are TRBV10-3 and TRBJ2-2, with 12 bases that match TRBD2. From germline, CDR1 is ENHRY and CDR2 SYGVKD. The V segment lost 0 bases and the J segment 0 bases; nucleotides outside the gene matches: 2. The CDR3 sequence is 18 residues long. In DNA, the CDR3 is TGTGCCATCAGTGAGTCGACTAGCGGGGGCCCGAACACCGGGGAGCTGTTTTTT. Encoded protein: CAISESTSGGPNTGELFF.

This chain links TRBV6-6 with TRBJ1-4, with TRBD1 identical over 7 bases. J lost 7 bases, V lost 6 bases, and 8 bases had no gene match. The CDR3 loop spans 14 amino acids. Germline CDR1 reads MNHNY; CDR2 reads SVGAGI (reference sequence). The CDR3 region is CASRDREIGEKLFF. The CDR3 region has the DNA TGTGCCAGCAGAGACAGGGAAATTGGTGAAAAACTGTTTTTT.

The V gene is TRBV28, the J gene TRBJ2-6; D unresolved. The CDR3 is 16 residues long. V gave up 3 bases and J gave up 2 bases, with 11 bases separating them. CDR1 MDHEN and CDR2 SYDVKM come from the germline V gene. The CDR3 coding sequence is TGTGCCAGCAGTTTTTCTGGCCTTACTGGGGCCAACGTCCTGACTTTC. This sequence encodes CASSFSGLTGANVLTF.

V and J are TRBV5-1 and TRBJ2-1; maybe TRBD1 (6 bases). V lost 2 bases and J lost 3, with 18 bases in between. This CDR3 has 17 amino acids. Germline assignment: CDR1 SGHRS and CDR2 YFSETQ. CDR3 DNA sequence: TGCGCCAGCAGCTTCCAAGGGGGACCCGGCTACTACAATGAGCAGTTCTTC. Its translation is CASSFQGGPGYYNEQFF. Looking up the rest from reference TRBV5-1 and TRBJ2-1 gives the full variable domain: KAGVTQTPRYLIKTRGQQVTLSCSPISGHRSVSWYQQTPGQGLQFLFEYFSETQRNKGNFPGRFSGRQFSNSRSEMNVSTLELGDSALYLCASSFQGGPGYYNEQFFGPGTRLTVL.

V and J are TRBV5-5 and TRBJ1-1, with TRBD1 matching 7 bases. The CDR3 consists of 15 residues. Germline CDR1 and CDR2: SGHKS and YYEKEE (reference sequence). With 0 bases clipped from V and 4 bases from J, the junction kept 6 bases outside the gene matches. The CDR3 DNA follows: TGTGCCAGCAGCTTGGAAACAGGGGTAGGCACTGAAGCTTTCTTT. It yields the protein CASSLETGVGTEAFF.

This clonotype was seen only a few times. The chain employs TRBV6-6 and TRBJ1-4, with a possible D match to TRBD1 (6 bases). Trimming removed 6 bases at V and 7 bases at J, with 15 bases between. This CDR3 has 14 amino acids. From germline, CDR1 is MNHNY and CDR2 SVGAGI (reference sequence). The CDR3 nucleotides read TGTGCCAGCAGAGTCGCACAGGGCGTTGAAAAACTGTTTTTT. Translation gives CASRVAQGVEKLFF.

The chain joins TRBV6-6 to TRBJ2-7; D is unresolved. The CDR3 covers 14 residues. Germline V gives CDR1 MNHNY, CDR2 SVGAGI (reference sequence). V was shortened by 2 bases and J by 3 bases, with 11 bases between the two germline ends. The CDR3: CASSYTHSFYEQYF. Written as DNA, the CDR3 is TGTGCCAGCAGTTACACACACTCTTTCTACGAGCAGTACTTC.

As to this clonotype: A much larger clone differs from this one at a single base, so this may be a read error. V gene TRBV6-2 or TRBV6-3 combines with J gene TRBJ2-6, with D unresolved. The germline V gene encodes CDR1 MNHEY and CDR2 SVGEGT. The CDR3 is 13 amino acids. In DNA, the CDR3 is TGTGCCGGCAGTAAGTCTGGGGCCAACGTCCTGACTTTC. It yields the protein CAGSKSGANVLTF.

V is TRBV19 and J is TRBJ2-4; 7 bases are shared with TRBD1. The last part of the DNA fits TRBJ2-7 better; the J call may be wrong. This CDR3 region has 14 residues. CDR1 and CDR2 from the germline V gene are LNHDA and SQIVND (reference sequence). The CDR3 DNA reads as TGTGCCAGTAGTTTCGACTACAGGGGCTACGAGCAGTACTTC. This sequence encodes CASSFDYRGYEQYF.

This clonotype was detected a few times. The rearrangement links TRBV9 to TRBJ1-2; D possibly corresponds to TRBD1 (6 bases). Germline V CDR1 and CDR2: SGDLS, YYNGEE. This CDR3 comprises 15 residues. The V end lost 3 bases, the J end lost 4 bases, and 16 bases lay between the germline ends. The CDR3 reads CASSAPGASRYGYTF. The CDR3 coding sequence is TGTGCCAGCAGCGCCCCAGGGGCGTCCCGCTATGGCTACACCTTC.